The next 13 T cell receptor beta chains were all read from a single sample in a study of T cell repertoires in cytomegalovirus infection. TCRdb re-called the reads through MiXCR, storing one row per CDR3 protein. The data show 200,000 to 300,000 distinct CDR3 sequences, approximately 15% seen once. The source material was PBMCs. All receptors come from a human donor in good health (CMV status not recorded). Some clones in this sample may be carry-over from other donors' samples.

This clonotype showed up many times. The genes are TRBV7-3 and TRBJ2-7; D may match TRBD1 or TRBD2 (5 bases each). V was shortened by 0 bases and J by 0 bases, with 9 bases between the two germline ends. The CDR3 is made up of 15 amino acids. Germline-derived CDR1 and CDR2 are SGHTA and FQGTGA. The CDR3, as DNA: TGTGCCAGCAGCTTAACACCGGGGCCCTCCTACGAGCAGTACTTC. This gives the protein CASSLTPGPSYEQYF.

This clonotype has a count of ten or more. The chain is built from TRBV28 and TRBJ2-3, with 7 bases identical to TRBD2. Germline V gives CDR1 MDHEN, CDR2 SYDVKM. CDR3 length equals 15 residues. After removal of 7 bases from V and 1 base from J, the junction contained 8 bases not matched to a gene. DNA for the CDR3: TGTGCCAGCACTCTGCGGGGAGGGGGCACAGATACGCAGTATTTT. This translates into CASTLRGGGTDTQYF.

This clonotype was seen many times. This chain uses TRBV7-3 with TRBJ1-1, with 7 bases matching TRBD1. Germline-derived CDR1 and CDR2 are SGHTA and FQGTGA. Germline trimming cut 2 bases from V and 0 bases from J; bases unmatched to any gene: 9. This CDR3 region has 17 residues. The CDR3 reads CASSLVGGQDMNTEAFF. CDR3 sequence (DNA): TGTGCCAGCAGCTTAGTTGGAGGACAGGACATGAACACTGAAGCTTTCTTT.

This clonotype has a count of ten or more. The rearrangement joins TRBV27 to TRBJ1-1; D perhaps matches TRBD1 (6 bases). V shed 5 bases and J shed 6 bases, with 13 bases lying between them. The CDR3 extends over 13 amino acids. The germline V gene encodes CDR1 MNHEY and CDR2 SMNVEV (reference sequence). The CDR3 reads CASSPAGAAEAFF. CDR3 bases: TGTGCCAGCAGTCCGGCGGGGGCGGCTGAAGCTTTCTTT.

Ten or more counts support this clonotype. The genes are TRBV7-8 and TRBJ1-1, with unresolved D. Trimming took 5 bases from V and 3 from J, leaving 13 bases between them. Looked up from germline, CDR1 is SGHVS and CDR2 is FQNEAQ. This CDR3 comprises 14 residues. The CDR3 loop reads CASSRAMLDTEAFF. The CDR3 nucleotides read TGTGCCAGCAGCCGAGCTATGCTGGACACTGAAGCTTTCTTT.

Ten or more counts support this clonotype. The CDR3 spells CASSTTKGPVQQYF. The CDR3 nucleotides read TGTGCCAGCAGCACTACCAAAGGTCCCGTACAGCAGTACTTC. J is TRBJ2-7 and V is TRBV7-6; D is undetermined. The germline gives CDR1 SGHVS, CDR2 FNYEAQ. The CDR3 covers 14 residues. V lost 5 bases and J 8 bases, leaving 19 bases between the germline ends.

Ten or more counts support this clonotype. The genes are TRBV6-2 or TRBV6-3 and TRBJ1-1; 9 bases fit TRBD1. With V trimmed by 2 bases and J by 1 base, 5 bases remained unmatched. The CDR3 totals 16 residues. Germline loops: CDR1 MNHEY, CDR2 SVGEGT. The CDR3 DNA is TGTGCCAGCAGTTACATGGGACAGGGCCGGAACACTGAAGCTTTCTTT. It yields the protein CASSYMGQGRNTEAFF.

This clonotype was picked up a small number of times. CDR3 DNA: TGTGCCATCAGCCTCGGCGGGCGCCAAGAGACCCAGTACTTC. Its translation is CAISLGGRQETQYF. This chain connects TRBV10-3 to TRBJ2-5; D is perhaps TRBD2 (5 bases). The germline gives CDR1 ENHRY, CDR2 SYGVKD. Trimming cost V 6 bases and J 1 base, with 12 bases left between them. This CDR3 contains 14 residues.

This clonotype has a count of ten or more. The CDR3 DNA follows: TGTGCCAGCAGTTTTCTGTCGACAAGCTCCTACGAGCAGTACTTC. This translates into CASSFLSTSSYEQYF. The V call is TRBV28, the J call TRBJ2-7; no definite D call. V lost 3 bases and J 0 bases, leaving 12 bases between the germline ends. Germline V CDR1 and CDR2: MDHEN, SYDVKM. The CDR3 loop spans 15 amino acids.

The table lists this clonotype with many counts. J is TRBJ1-1 and V is TRBV2, with unresolved D. The CDR3 runs to 14 residues. Germline CDR1 is SNHLY and CDR2 is FYNNEI. V was shortened by 5 bases and J by 0 bases, with 10 bases between the two germline ends. Here the CDR3 DNA reads TGTGCCAGCAGTCGTCAAGGGTTGAACACTGAAGCTTTCTTT. It is translated as CASSRQGLNTEAFF.

This clonotype was seen only a few times. The chain links TRBV7-4 to TRBJ2-5; D perhaps matches TRBD2 (5 bases). CDR1 is SGHVT, CDR2 SQSDAQ, per germline. Trimming cost V 6 bases and J 5 bases, with 10 bases left between them. CDR3 length: 12 amino acids. DNA of the CDR3: TGTGCCAGCAGGGAGTGGACTGAGACCCAGTACTTC. It yields the protein CASREWTETQYF.

V and J are TRBV2 and TRBJ2-5, with D possibly being TRBD1 (5 bases). V was pared by 8 bases and J by 0 bases, with 13 bases between. This CDR3 is built from 14 residues. Germline V CDR1 and CDR2: SNHLY, FYNNEI. The CDR3 loop is CASLAGIYQETQYF. The CDR3 nucleotides are TGTGCCAGCTTGGCAGGGATATACCAAGAGACCCAGTACTTC.

This clonotype was seen ten or more times. The genes are TRBV7-2 and TRBJ2-3, with 7 bases that match TRBD1. V lost 5 bases, J lost 8 bases, and 10 bases stayed unmatched. The length of the CDR3 is 14 residues. CDR1 and CDR2 from the germline V gene are SGHTA and FQGNSA. The CDR3 is CASSLSRDSRTQYF. The DNA for the CDR3 is TGTGCCAGCAGCCTATCAAGGGACAGTCGTACGCAGTATTTT.